A single sample gave rise to the 2 T cell receptor beta chains below, sequenced in a study of blood T cells in healthy people across ages. Together with a sample-barcoded 5' primer, a J-beta primer mix was included in a second PCR lasting about 6 to 12 cycles. TCRdb processed the 5' RACE reads anew with MiXCR; each CDR3 protein has one entry. The sample consists of about 290,000 distinct CDR3 sequences, roughly 26% of them appearing once. Sequencing was carried out using blood. All receptors derive from a woman in her 70s in good health.

This chain connects TRBV20-1 to TRBJ1-4; the D gene is possibly TRBD1 (6 bases). The ends were cut back, 6 bases at V and 8 bases at J, with 16 bases in the middle. Germline CDR1 DFQATT, CDR2 SNEGSKA (reference sequence). The CDR3 contains 13 residues. CDR3 loop: CSATIQGGEKLFF. CDR3 nucleotides: TGCAGTGCCACAATACAGGGTGGCGAAAAACTGTTTTTT.

This sequence joins TRBV28 and TRBJ1-6, with a weak D call TRBD1 (6 bases). V was cut by 9 bases and J by 3 bases, with 15 bases left in between. The V gene's germline CDR1 is MDHEN and CDR2 SYDVKM. The CDR3 is 15 amino acids. DNA of the CDR3: TGTGCCAGTCTGACAGGAACTCTCTATAATTCACCCCTCCACTTT. Its protein is CASLTGTLYNSPLHF.